Included here is one TCR beta chain sequence, with context. This sample is part of a study of blood T cell repertoires in COVID-19. In the study overall: Sample material is recorded as cDNA or gDNA derived from T cells, B-cell-depleted T cells, or PBMCs.

There are 13 residues in the CDR3. V was trimmed by 8 bases and J by 2 bases, leaving 12 bases between them. CDR1 SGHTA and CDR2 FQGTGA come from the germline V gene. Which cohort a participant joined came from the clinical history participants gave. Symptom resolution, clearance, or two negative PCRs marked the recovered donors of Cohort 3. Authors' processing steps: Reference gene primer amplification gave nucleated cell count estimates. The data were produced by immunoSEQ multiplex PCR, yet TCRdb's version contains in-frame clones alone and is incomplete. V, J and clone size derive from that table, while D and trimming were established from the DNA sequence. The sample yields fewer than 200,000 clones, under 90% seen once.

The genes are TRBV7-3 and TRBJ1-1; D might be TRBD1 (6 bases). The sequence was obtained from a man between 45 and 60 years old who had recovered from COVID-19. Sequencing input: PBMCs or T cells enriched from blood (not recorded which). CDR3 bases: TGTGCCAGCGGTCCGGGACACAACACTGAAGCTTTCTTT. As protein: CASGPGHNTEAFF.